This T cell receptor beta chain was observed in a study of metastatic and nonmetastatic thyroid tumors. Across the whole study: From malignant and benign thyroid patients, repertoires in blood and in tumor or nodule tissue were compared. Broader study findings: For both blood and tumor, malignant thyroid tumors reportedly showed significantly higher TCR beta diversity than benign nodules did.

Authors' data handling: It was from CDR3 differences across clinicopathological groups that a distant-metastasis classifier for papillary thyroid cancer was built. TCRdb redid the clone calls on the PCR reads using MiXCR. The V and J calls and clone size are TCRdb's, not the authors'. Altogether roughly 13,000 clones are present, around a third being singletons, with the ten largest covering approximately 14%. The CDR3 consists of 14 residues. CDR1 and CDR2 from the germline V gene are SGDLS and YYNGEE. Unmatched junction bases numbered 0, after V lost 0 bases and J lost 5 bases. Among the patients, none had received any treatment before thyroid surgery. This clone is categorized as medium-sized (0.01 to 0.1%). Its antigen remains unknown.

Sequences were obtained from tumor tissue. The V gene is TRBV9, the J gene TRBJ2-3; 10 bases align to TRBD2. The sequence was collected from a male donor with papillary thyroid cancer or a benign thyroid nodule (not recorded which). Some clones in this sample may be carry-over from other donors' samples. The CDR3 DNA is TGTGCCAGCAGCGTAGTAGCGGGGGGAGATACGCAGTATTTT. Protein product: CASSVVAGGDTQYF.